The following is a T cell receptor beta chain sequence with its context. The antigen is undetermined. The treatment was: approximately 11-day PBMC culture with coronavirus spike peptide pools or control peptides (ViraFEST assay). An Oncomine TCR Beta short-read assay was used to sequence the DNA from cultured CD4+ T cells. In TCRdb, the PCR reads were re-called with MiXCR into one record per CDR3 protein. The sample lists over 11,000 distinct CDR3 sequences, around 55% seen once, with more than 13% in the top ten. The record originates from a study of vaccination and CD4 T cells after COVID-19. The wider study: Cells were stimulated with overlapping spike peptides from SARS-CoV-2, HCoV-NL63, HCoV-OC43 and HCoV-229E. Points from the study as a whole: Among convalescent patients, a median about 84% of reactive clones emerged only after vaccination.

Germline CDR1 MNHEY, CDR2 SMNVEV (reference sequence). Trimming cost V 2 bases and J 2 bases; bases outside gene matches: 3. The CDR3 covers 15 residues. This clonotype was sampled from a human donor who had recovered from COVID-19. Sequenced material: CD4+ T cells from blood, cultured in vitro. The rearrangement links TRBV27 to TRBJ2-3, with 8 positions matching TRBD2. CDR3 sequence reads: CASSLRGGTTDTQYF. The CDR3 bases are TGTGCCAGCAGTTTACGCGGGGGGACCACAGATACGCAGTATTTT.